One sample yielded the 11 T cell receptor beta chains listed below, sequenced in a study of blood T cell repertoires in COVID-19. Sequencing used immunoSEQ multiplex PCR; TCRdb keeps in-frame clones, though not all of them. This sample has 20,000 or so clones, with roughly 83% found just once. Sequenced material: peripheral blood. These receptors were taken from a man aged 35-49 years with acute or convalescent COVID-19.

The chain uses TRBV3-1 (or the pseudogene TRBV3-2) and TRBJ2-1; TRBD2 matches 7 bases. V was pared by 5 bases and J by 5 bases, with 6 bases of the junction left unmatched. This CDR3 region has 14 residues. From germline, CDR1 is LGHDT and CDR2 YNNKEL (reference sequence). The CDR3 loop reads CASSEGLGNNEQFF. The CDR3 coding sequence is TGTGCCAGCAGCGAAGGACTAGGCAACAATGAGCAGTTCTTC.

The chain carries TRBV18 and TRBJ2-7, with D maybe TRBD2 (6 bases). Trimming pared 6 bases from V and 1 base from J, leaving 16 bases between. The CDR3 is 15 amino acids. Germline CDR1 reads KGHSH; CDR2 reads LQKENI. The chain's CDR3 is CASSSSDIGSYEQYF. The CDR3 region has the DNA TGTGCCAGCTCGTCTAGCGACATAGGGTCCTACGAGCAGTACTTC.

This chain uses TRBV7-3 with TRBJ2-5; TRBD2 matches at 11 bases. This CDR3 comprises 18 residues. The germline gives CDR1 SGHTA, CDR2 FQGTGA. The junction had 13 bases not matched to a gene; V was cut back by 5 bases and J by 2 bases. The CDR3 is CASSPMGLAGGRQETQYF. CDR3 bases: TGTGCCAGCAGCCCCATGGGGCTAGCGGGGGGCCGTCAAGAGACCCAGTACTTC.

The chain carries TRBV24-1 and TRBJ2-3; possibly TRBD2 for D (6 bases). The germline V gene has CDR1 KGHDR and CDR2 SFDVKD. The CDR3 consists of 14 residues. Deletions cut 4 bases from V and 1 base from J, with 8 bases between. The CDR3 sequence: CATSDSSGTDTQYF. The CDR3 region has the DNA TGTGCCACCAGTGACTCTAGCGGCACAGATACGCAGTATTTT.

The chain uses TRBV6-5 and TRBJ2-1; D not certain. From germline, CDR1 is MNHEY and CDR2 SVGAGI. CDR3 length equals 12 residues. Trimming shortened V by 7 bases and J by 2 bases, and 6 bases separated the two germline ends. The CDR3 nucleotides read TGTGCCAGCACCCAAACCTACAATGAGCAGTTCTTC. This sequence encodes CASTQTYNEQFF.

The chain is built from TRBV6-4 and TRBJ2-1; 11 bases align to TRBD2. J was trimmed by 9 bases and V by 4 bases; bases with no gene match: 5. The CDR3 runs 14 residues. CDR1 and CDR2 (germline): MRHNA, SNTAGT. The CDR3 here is CASSGTSGSFEQFF. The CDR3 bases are TGTGCCAGCAGTGGAACTAGCGGGAGCTTTGAGCAGTTCTTC.

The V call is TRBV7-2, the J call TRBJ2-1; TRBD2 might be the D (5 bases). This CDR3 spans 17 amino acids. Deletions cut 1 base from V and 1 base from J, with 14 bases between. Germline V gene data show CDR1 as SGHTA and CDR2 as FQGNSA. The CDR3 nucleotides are TGTGCCAGCAGCTTAGGTCGGGTAGCGCTGTCCTACAATGAGCAGTTCTTC. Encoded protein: CASSLGRVALSYNEQFF. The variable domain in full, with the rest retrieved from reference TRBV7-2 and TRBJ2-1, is GAGVSQSPSNKVTEKGKDVELRCDPISGHTALYWYRQSLGQGLEFLIYFQGNSAPDKSGLPSDRFSAERTGGSVSTLTIQRTQQEDSAVYLCASSLGRVALSYNEQFFGPGTRLTVL.

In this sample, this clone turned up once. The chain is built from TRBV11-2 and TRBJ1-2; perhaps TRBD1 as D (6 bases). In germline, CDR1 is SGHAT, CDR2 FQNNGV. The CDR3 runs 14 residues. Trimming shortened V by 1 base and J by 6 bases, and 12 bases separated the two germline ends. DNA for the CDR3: TGTGCCAGCAGCTTAGCCCGGACAGTCGATGGCTACACCTTC. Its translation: CASSLARTVDGYTF.

The CDR3 protein is CASSAGQGDNEKLFF. The DNA of the CDR3 is TGTGCCAGCAGCGCCGGACAGGGAGATAATGAAAAACTGTTTTTT. The chain recombines TRBV9 with TRBJ1-4; TRBD1 agrees at 8 bases. This CDR3 spans 15 amino acids. Germline values: CDR1 SGDLS, CDR2 YYNGEE. The V gene end was trimmed by 3 bases and the J gene end by 4 bases; junction bases not matched to a gene: 5.

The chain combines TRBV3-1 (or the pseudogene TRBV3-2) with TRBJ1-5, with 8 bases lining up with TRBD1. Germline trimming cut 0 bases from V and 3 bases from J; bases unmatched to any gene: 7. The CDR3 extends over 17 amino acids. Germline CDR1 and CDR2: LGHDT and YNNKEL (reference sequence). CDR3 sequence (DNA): TGTGCCAGCAGCCAAGAAATGACAGGGGTGAACAATCAGCCCCAGCATTTT. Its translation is CASSQEMTGVNNQPQHF.

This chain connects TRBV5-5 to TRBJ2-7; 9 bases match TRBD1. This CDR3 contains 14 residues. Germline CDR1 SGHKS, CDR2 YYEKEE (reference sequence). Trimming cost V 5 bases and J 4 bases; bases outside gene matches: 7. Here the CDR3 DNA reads TGTGCCAGCAGACAGGGGACAGGGAAATACGAGCAGTACTTC. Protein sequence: CASRQGTGKYEQYF.